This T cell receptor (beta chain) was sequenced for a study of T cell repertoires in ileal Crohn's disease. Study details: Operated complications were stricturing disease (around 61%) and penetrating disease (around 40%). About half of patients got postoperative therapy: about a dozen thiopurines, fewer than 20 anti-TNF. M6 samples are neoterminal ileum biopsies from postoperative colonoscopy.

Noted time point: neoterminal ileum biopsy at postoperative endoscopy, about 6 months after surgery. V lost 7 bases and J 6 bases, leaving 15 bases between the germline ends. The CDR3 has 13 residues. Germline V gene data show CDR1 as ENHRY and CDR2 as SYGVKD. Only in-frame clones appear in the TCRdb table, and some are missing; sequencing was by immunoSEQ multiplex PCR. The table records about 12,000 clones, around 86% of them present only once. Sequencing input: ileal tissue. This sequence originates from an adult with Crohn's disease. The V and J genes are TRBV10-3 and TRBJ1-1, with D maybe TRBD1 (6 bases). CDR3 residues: CAITSTGSPEAFF. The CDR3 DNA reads TGTGCCATCACCTCTACAGGGAGTCCTGAAGCTTTCTTT.